Below are 24 T cell receptor beta chains sequenced from a single sample in a study of post-analysis software for immune sequencing data. Their antigen targets remain unknown. Unique molecular identifiers were present in the TCR beta cDNA libraries. A single record per CDR3 protein comes from TCRdb applying MiXCR to the PCR reads. Here the sample spans about 460,000 distinct CDR3 sequences, less than 45% being singletons. The study, taken as a whole, reports: Several TRBV segments occurring more often in patients than controls included TRBV5-6, TRBV5-1 and TRBV20-1.

Input material: blood. These receptors were obtained from a girl aged 5 to 17 with multiple sclerosis.

The table lists this clonotype with many counts. This chain joins TRBV5-6 and TRBJ2-7; 8 bases match TRBD1. Germline-derived CDR1 and CDR2 are SGHDT and YYEEEE. J gave up 0 bases and V 4 bases, and 6 bases lay outside the gene matches. The CDR3 extends over 15 amino acids. The CDR3 sequence is CASSTWDRSSYEQYF. The CDR3 bases are TGTGCCAGCAGCACCTGGGACAGGTCCTCCTACGAGCAGTACTTC.

The chain has TRBV29-1 and TRBJ2-7, with 10 positions matching TRBD2. Germline CDR1 reads SQVTM; CDR2 reads ANQGSEA. With V trimmed by 4 bases and J by 2 bases, 5 bases remained unmatched. The CDR3 is 14 amino acids. CDR3 sequence (DNA): TGCAGCGTTGCCGGACTAGCGGTGACCTACGAGCAGTACTTC. Translating gives CSVAGLAVTYEQYF.

The genes are TRBV10-3 and TRBJ1-2; maybe TRBD1 (6 bases). Trimming shortened V by 5 bases and J by 1 base, and 14 bases separated the two germline ends. Germline V CDR1 and CDR2: ENHRY, SYGVKD. The CDR3 runs 15 residues. The CDR3 here is CAISPEQGFNYGYTF. As DNA, the CDR3 is TGTGCCATCAGTCCGGAACAGGGATTTAACTATGGCTACACCTTC.

The chain couples TRBV11-2 to TRBJ2-1; D perhaps matches TRBD2 (6 bases). Per germline, CDR1 SGHAT and CDR2 FQNNGV. The CDR3 sequence is 16 residues long. V gave up 5 bases and J gave up 0 bases, with 14 bases separating them. The CDR3 here is CASSTGTLSSYNEQFF. The CDR3 DNA reads TGTGCCAGCAGCACCGGGACTCTGTCCTCCTACAATGAGCAGTTCTTC.

The chain combines TRBV16 with TRBJ2-3, with D unclear. Trimming left V 0 bases short and J 3 bases short, with 7 bases between. The germline CDR1 and CDR2 sequences are KGHSY and FQNENV. CDR3 length: 14 residues. CDR3 region: CASSQSTVTDTQYF. The DNA of the CDR3 is TGTGCCAGCAGCCAATCAACGGTTACAGATACGCAGTATTTT.

The CDR3 region has the DNA TGCGCCAGCAGCTTGGCCGACAGTGCGTACGAGCAGTACTTC. Translating it yields CASSLADSAYEQYF. The rearrangement uses TRBV5-1 and TRBJ2-7, with D possibly matching TRBD1 (5 bases). Deletions cut 0 bases from V and 4 bases from J, with 11 bases between. Germline assignment: CDR1 SGHRS and CDR2 YFSETQ. The CDR3 totals 14 residues.

This clonotype has more than one count but fewer than ten. V and J are TRBV20-1 and TRBJ1-5; TRBD1 matches at 7 bases. V was clipped by 6 bases and J by 4 bases; unmatched bases: 3. Germline V lookup: CDR1 DFQATT, CDR2 SNEGSKA (reference sequence). The CDR3 is 12 amino acids. The CDR3 reads CSALQGNQPQHF. The DNA of the CDR3 is TGCAGTGCGCTACAGGGGAATCAGCCCCAGCATTTT.

CDR3 region: CASSFRDRPYEQYF. The CDR3 DNA follows: TGTGCCAGCAGCTTCCGAGACCGGCCCTACGAGCAGTACTTC. The V gene is TRBV7-9, the J gene TRBJ2-7, with unresolved D. This CDR3 comprises 14 residues. Between the trimmed V and J ends, which lost 3 bases and 2 bases, there was a span of 11 bases. CDR1 and CDR2 (germline): SEHNR, FQNEAQ (reference sequence).

The chain couples TRBV12-3 or TRBV12-4 to TRBJ1-3; no clear D. Trimming pared 7 bases from V and 8 bases from J, leaving 12 bases between. CDR3 length equals 12 residues. CDR3 residues: CASMNSGDTIYF. The CDR3 DNA follows: TGTGCCAGCATGAACAGTGGTGACACCATATATTTT.

J is TRBJ2-4 and V is TRBV7-9; D may be TRBD2 (6 bases). The end of the DNA aligns better with TRBJ2-7, so the J call may be wrong. CDR1 SEHNR and CDR2 FQNEAQ come from the germline V gene (reference sequence). This CDR3 comprises 15 residues. CDR3 in amino acids: CASSLGQSSGYEQYF. CDR3 DNA: TGTGCCAGCAGCTTGGGTCAGTCCAGCGGGTACGAGCAGTACTTC.

This clonotype was counted once. The chain is built from TRBV28 and TRBJ1-2; 7 bases agree with TRBD1. CDR3 length: 13 amino acids. V shed 10 bases and J 2 bases; nucleotides not matched to a gene: 7. Germline values: CDR1 MDHEN, CDR2 SYDVKM. The CDR3 reads CATGTENNYGYTF. The CDR3 DNA follows: TGTGCCACCGGGACAGAAAACAACTATGGCTACACCTTC.

The chain has TRBV20-1 and TRBJ1-5, with D unclear. The CDR3 has 11 amino acids. Trimming pared 2 bases from V and 6 bases from J, leaving 5 bases between. The V gene's germline CDR1 is DFQATT and CDR2 SNEGSKA (reference sequence). The CDR3 loop is CSARSGQPQHF. The CDR3 DNA is TGCAGTGCTAGATCCGGTCAGCCCCAGCATTTT.

The chain recombines TRBV6-6 with TRBJ1-2; 8 bases map to TRBD1. V dropped 7 bases and J dropped 2; count of bases not matched to a gene: 6. The CDR3 has 14 amino acids. The germline gives CDR1 MNHNY, CDR2 SVGAGI (reference sequence). CDR3 in DNA: TGTGCCAGCAAACTCAGGGGGCCCAACTATGGCTACACCTTC. This encodes CASKLRGPNYGYTF.

The rearrangement links TRBV5-4 to TRBJ2-1, with TRBD2 matching 13 bases. J gave up 6 bases and V 0 bases, and 6 bases lay outside the gene matches. This CDR3 contains 17 residues. Looked up from germline, CDR1 is SGHNT and CDR2 is YYREEE (reference sequence). The CDR3 here is CASSLDRGTSGANEQFF. CDR3 bases: TGTGCCAGCAGCTTGGATCGCGGGACTAGCGGGGCCAATGAGCAGTTCTTC.

The chain is built from TRBV29-1 and TRBJ2-1; D unclear. The CDR3 covers 13 residues. Between the trimmed V and J ends, which lost 7 bases and 7 bases, there was a span of 17 bases. Per germline, CDR1 SQVTM and CDR2 ANQGSEA. For the CDR3, the DNA is TGCAGCGGGGCCCCTCTATTTAAAAATGAGCAGTTCTTC. This codes for CSGAPLFKNEQFF.

Details on this clonotype: Its ends do not fully match the called genes, so a read error is possible. The V gene is TRBV15, the J gene TRBJ2-5, with 9 bases matching TRBD1. Near its end, the DNA agrees better with TRBJ2-4, so the J call may be wrong. CDR1 LNHNV and CDR2 YYDKDF come from the germline V gene (reference sequence). The CDR3 contains 15 residues. The CDR3 is CVTSRDRDRENIQYF. As DNA, the CDR3 is TGTGTCACCAGCAGAGACCGGGACAGGGAAAACATTCAGTACTTC.

This rearrangement joins TRBV4-1 to TRBJ2-1, with TRBD2 identical over 11 bases. There are 16 residues in the CDR3. Germline CDR1 reads MGHRA; CDR2 reads YSYEKL. V gave up 4 bases and J gave up 3 bases; unmatched junction bases: 5. The CDR3 DNA sequence: TGCGCCAGCAGCCGAGGACTAGCGGGCATCTACAATGAGCAGTTCTTC. It codes for CASSRGLAGIYNEQFF.

This rearrangement joins TRBV9 to TRBJ2-1; perhaps TRBD2 as D (6 bases). V lost 2 bases and J 4 bases, leaving 13 bases between the germline ends. The germline CDR1 and CDR2 sequences are SGDLS and YYNGEE. The CDR3 sequence is 15 residues long. DNA for the CDR3: TGTGCCAGCAGCGTTGTGGGGGGAAGATACAATGAGCAGTTCTTC. This codes for CASSVVGGRYNEQFF.

The rearrangement links TRBV27 to TRBJ2-7; TRBD1 or TRBD2 may be the D gene (5 bases each). The V and J ends lost 5 bases and 2 bases respectively, with 10 bases between them. Germline CDR1 and CDR2: MNHEY and SMNVEV (reference sequence). The CDR3 consists of 13 residues. CDR3 in DNA: TGTGCCAGCAGTCCGGGACGGACCTACGAGCAGTACTTC. It is translated as CASSPGRTYEQYF.

A few counts support this clonotype. The chain has TRBV29-1 and TRBJ1-1; D might be TRBD1 (5 bases). The V end was cut by 3 bases, the J end by 0 bases, with 11 bases between. Germline V gene sequence: CDR1 SQVTM, CDR2 ANQGSEA. The CDR3 sequence is 14 residues long. CDR3 in amino acids: CSVDGGRMNTEAFF. For the CDR3, the DNA is TGCAGCGTTGATGGGGGACGGATGAACACTGAAGCTTTCTTT.

This chain uses TRBV20-1 with TRBJ2-3; 9 bases line up with TRBD2. CDR3 length: 17 residues. V dropped 5 bases and J dropped 2; count of bases not matched to a gene: 14. CDR1 is DFQATT and CDR2 is SNEGSKA in the germline V gene (reference sequence). The CDR3, as DNA: TGCAGTGCTGAAGTAATAGCGGGAGAAGGACTCACAGATACGCAGTATTTT. Translation: CSAEVIAGEGLTDTQYF.

The CDR3 bases are TGTGCCAGCAGCCCCCAGGACTTCTTTGGGTATGGCTACACCTTC. It yields the protein CASSPQDFFGYGYTF. The gene calls are TRBV9 and TRBJ1-2; no clear D gene. Trimming cost V 4 bases and J 5 bases, with 18 bases left between them. This CDR3 spans 15 amino acids. CDR1 is SGDLS and CDR2 is YYNGEE in the germline V gene.

The rearrangement joins TRBV6-4 to TRBJ2-7, with 7 bases lining up with TRBD1. The CDR3 consists of 13 residues. Trimming took 4 bases from V and 3 from J; bases not matched to a gene: 3. The germline gives CDR1 MRHNA, CDR2 SNTAGT. The CDR3 nucleotides are TGTGCCAGCAGTGCTAACAGGGGCTACGAGCAGTACTTC. It is translated as CASSANRGYEQYF.

There are a few counts of this clonotype. The V and J genes are TRBV10-2 and TRBJ2-1, with 13 bases identical to TRBD2. The CDR3 totals 17 residues. Germline values: CDR1 WSHSY, CDR2 SAAADI. V was pared by 7 bases and J by 2 bases, with 8 bases of the junction left unmatched. DNA for the CDR3: TGCGCCAGCAAATCGGGACTAGCGGGATCACCCTACAATGAGCAGTTCTTC. Amino acid sequence: CASKSGLAGSPYNEQFF.